One sample yielded the 24 T cell receptor beta chains listed below, sequenced in a study of T cells in Graves' hyperthyroidism and ophthalmopathy. Amplification of TCR beta CDR3 regions used RNA as the template. A set of HTBI primers served as the primers for a first-round RT-PCR of the TCR CDR3. TCRdb redid the calling of the multiplex PCR reads with MiXCR, one entry per CDR3 protein. Of around 610,000 distinct CDR3 sequences listed, over 12% are singletons. The specimen was blood. Receptors were obtained from a woman aged 40 to 50 with Graves' ophthalmopathy.

This clonotype has ten or more counts. The chain employs TRBV7-8 and TRBJ1-1, with D possibly TRBD1 on 5 matching bases. The V and J ends lost 2 bases and 0 bases respectively, with 10 bases between them. Germline V lookup: CDR1 SGHVS, CDR2 FQNEAQ. The CDR3 is 15 residues long. The CDR3 spells CASSLMGTMNTEAFF. CDR3 nucleotide sequence: TGTGCCAGCAGCTTAATGGGGACGATGAACACTGAAGCTTTCTTT.

This clonotype was recorded many times. The CDR3 bases are TGTGCCAGCAGTCCCTTGGAAGGGAACACCGGGGAGCTGTTTTTT. Its translation is CASSPLEGNTGELFF. The rearrangement links TRBV7-3 to TRBJ2-2, with unresolved D. The CDR3 has 15 amino acids. V lost 6 bases and J lost 1, with 12 bases in between. Germline-derived CDR1 and CDR2 are SGHTA and FQGTGA.

At least ten counts were recorded for this clonotype. This sequence joins TRBV5-1 and TRBJ2-7, with 9 bases that match TRBD2. CDR1 SGHRS and CDR2 YFSETQ come from the germline V gene. The CDR3 consists of 15 residues. Losses at the gene ends were 4 bases for V and 2 bases for J; bases not matched to a gene: 7. Written as DNA, the CDR3 is TGCGCCAGCAGCGTAGTGTGGACTAGCGCCTACGAGCAGTACTTC. It translates to CASSVVWTSAYEQYF.

This clonotype was observed at least ten times. The chain recombines TRBV19 with TRBJ1-2; TRBD1 aligns across 10 bases. Germline values: CDR1 LNHDA, CDR2 SQIVND (reference sequence). The CDR3 runs 14 residues. With V trimmed by 8 bases and J by 4 bases, 7 bases remained unmatched. The CDR3 spells CASGQGDYGYGYTF. CDR3 sequence (DNA): TGTGCCAGTGGACAGGGGGACTATGGCTATGGCTACACCTTC.

This clonotype has ten or more counts. The gene calls are TRBV6-2 or TRBV6-3 and TRBJ2-2, with a weak D call TRBD2 (6 bases). The germline V and J ends were trimmed by 2 bases and 5 bases, with 21 bases remaining between them. In germline, CDR1 is MNHEY, CDR2 SVGEGT. The CDR3 is 18 amino acids. The chain's CDR3 is CASSYTLFTSSGTGELFF. The CDR3 DNA is TGTGCCAGCAGTTACACCTTATTTACTAGCTCGGGGACCGGGGAGCTGTTTTTT.

This clonotype was seen more than once but under ten times. V and J are TRBV9 and TRBJ1-1; 7 bases are shared with TRBD1. The germline V gene has CDR1 SGDLS and CDR2 YYNGEE. CDR3 size: 12 residues. With V trimmed by 4 bases and J by 10 bases, 7 bases remained unmatched. In DNA form, the CDR3 reads TGTGCCAGCAGCACAGGGGATGCCGGAGCTTTCTTT. It codes for CASSTGDAGAFF.

This clonotype was found a few times. This chain links TRBV12-3 or TRBV12-4 with TRBJ2-4; TRBD2 matches 9 bases. The CDR3 sequence is 13 residues long. J was trimmed by 8 bases and V by 8 bases; bases with no gene match: 7. CDR3 in amino acids: CASLSGSWDIQYF. Here the CDR3 DNA reads TGTGCCAGCCTTAGCGGGAGCTGGGACATTCAGTACTTC.

The V gene is TRBV2, the J gene TRBJ2-2, with 12 positions matching TRBD2. This CDR3 is built from 16 residues. Germline lookup yields CDR1 SNHLY and CDR2 FYNNEI. V dropped 6 bases and J dropped 7; count of bases not matched to a gene: 9. DNA for the CDR3: TGTGCCAGCAGCCGGTGGACTAGCGGGATTGTCGGGGAGCTGTTTTTT. This gives the protein CASSRWTSGIVGELFF.

This clonotype showed up just a few times. This rearrangement joins TRBV4-1 to TRBJ2-3, with unresolved D. Germline V gene lookup returns CDR1 MGHRA and CDR2 YSYEKL. The CDR3 consists of 13 residues. Between the trimmed V and J ends, which lost 8 bases and 5 bases, there was a span of 14 bases. As DNA, the CDR3 is TGCGCCAGCGGCCTGATTAATGGAGATACGCAGTATTTT. Amino acids: CASGLINGDTQYF.

The sample holds many counts of this clonotype. The CDR3, as DNA: TGTGCCACCAGCAGAGACCCCGGCCAAGAGACCCAGTACTTC. Protein sequence: CATSRDPGQETQYF. The V gene is TRBV15, the J gene TRBJ2-5; D gene unclear. Trimming cost V 0 bases and J 1 base, with 6 bases left between them. CDR1 and CDR2 (germline): LNHNV, YYDKDF (reference sequence). This CDR3 region has 14 residues.

The rearrangement uses TRBV29-1 and TRBJ2-5; 9 positions agree with TRBD2. The CDR3 loop spans 15 amino acids. V lost 4 bases and J lost 4; bases outside the gene matches: 10. CDR1 SQVTM and CDR2 ANQGSEA come from the germline V gene. The CDR3 DNA is TGCAGCGTTGGTGGAAAAGAACTAGCGGGAGAGACCCAGTACTTC. This encodes CSVGGKELAGETQYF.

This clonotype has ten or more counts. The chain links TRBV29-1 to TRBJ1-1; weak D call: TRBD1 (6 bases). The CDR3 spans 11 residues. Trimming shortened V by 4 bases and J by 11 bases, and 14 bases separated the two germline ends. The germline gives CDR1 SQVTM, CDR2 ANQGSEA. The CDR3 loop is CSVGQADEAFF. The CDR3 nucleotides read TGCAGCGTTGGACAGGCCGATGAGGCTTTCTTT.

This clonotype was counted many times. The gene calls are TRBV6-2 or TRBV6-3 and TRBJ2-5; 11 positions agree with TRBD2. J lost 1 base, V lost 5 bases, and 6 bases had no gene match. There are 16 residues in the CDR3. In germline, CDR1 is MNHEY, CDR2 SVGEGT. CDR3 in amino acids: CASSHETSGSQETQYF. In DNA, the CDR3 is TGTGCCAGCAGTCACGAAACTAGCGGGAGCCAAGAGACCCAGTACTTC.

This clonotype was observed many times. The chain is built from TRBV20-1 and TRBJ1-1; no clear D gene. V was cut by 7 bases and J by 1 base, with 13 bases left in between. The length of the CDR3 is 13 residues. Germline CDR1 reads DFQATT; CDR2 reads SNEGSKA (reference sequence). CDR3 sequence reads: CSVQFRQNTEAFF. CDR3 bases: TGCAGTGTACAGTTTCGGCAGAACACTGAAGCTTTCTTT.

The sample holds many counts of this clonotype. The V gene is TRBV7-6, the J gene TRBJ2-5; 9 positions match TRBD1. The V and J ends lost 3 bases and 4 bases, in that order; junction bases with no gene match: 3. Looked up from germline, CDR1 is SGHVS and CDR2 is FNYEAQ. The CDR3 has 14 amino acids. The CDR3 DNA is TGTGCCAGCAGCTTTGGGACAGGGATAGAGACCCAGTACTTC. It yields the protein CASSFGTGIETQYF.

This clonotype has more than one count but fewer than ten. This chain links TRBV12-3 or TRBV12-4 with TRBJ2-5; D remains ambiguous. Trimming removed 7 bases at V and 0 bases at J, with 6 bases between. This CDR3 has 12 residues. The CDR3 reads CASTNDQETQYF. For the CDR3, the DNA is TGTGCCAGCACCAACGACCAAGAGACCCAGTACTTC.

The rearrangement uses TRBV10-2 and TRBJ2-3; TRBD2 matches at 8 bases. The germline V gene encodes CDR1 WSHSY and CDR2 SAAADI. This CDR3 is built from 13 residues. V dropped 6 bases and J dropped 2; count of bases not matched to a gene: 1. The CDR3 here is CASRLAVTDTQYF. The CDR3 coding sequence is TGCGCCAGCAGACTAGCGGTCACAGATACGCAGTATTTT.

Many counts were recorded for this clonotype. The chain recombines TRBV7-9 with TRBJ2-5; possible D gene TRBD2, 5 bases. Trimming removed 7 bases at V and 4 bases at J, with 19 bases between. The CDR3 has 15 residues. Germline loops: CDR1 SEHNR, CDR2 FQNEAQ (reference sequence). CDR3 amino acids: CASIPPGSEGETQYF. CDR3 bases: TGTGCCAGCATCCCCCCTGGGTCAGAGGGAGAGACCCAGTACTTC.

DNA of the CDR3: TGTGCCAGCAGTCCCCTCGTTGGTGTGAAAACTAACTATGGCTACACCTTC. Translation gives CASSPLVGVKTNYGYTF. The V and J genes are TRBV12-3 or TRBV12-4 and TRBJ1-2; D is unresolved. V was shortened by 5 bases and J by 0 bases, with 19 bases between the two germline ends. CDR3 length equals 17 residues.

The rearrangement joins TRBV6-1 to TRBJ2-2; D may be TRBD2 (6 bases). This CDR3 has 14 amino acids. V was shortened by 5 bases and J by 8 bases, with 15 bases between the two germline ends. Germline loops: CDR1 MNHNS, CDR2 SASEGT. CDR3 bases: TGTGCCAGCAGTCCTGGGGACTCTCTAGGGGAGCTGTTTTTT. Translation: CASSPGDSLGELFF.

This clonotype has more than one count but fewer than ten. This chain joins TRBV25-1 and TRBJ1-3, with a possible D match to TRBD1 (5 bases). The CDR3 spans 15 residues. Trimming removed 6 bases at V and 0 bases at J, with 12 bases between. Per the germline V gene, CDR1 is MGHDK and CDR2 is SYGVNS. The CDR3 DNA sequence: TGTGCCAGCAGGATGGGGGGATACTCTGGAAACACCATATATTTT. Translated, it gives CASRMGGYSGNTIYF.

The chain is built from TRBV7-2 and TRBJ2-5; D may be TRBD2 (7 bases). The V end was cut by 5 bases, the J end by 4 bases, with 17 bases between. This CDR3 region has 15 residues. Germline V gives CDR1 SGHTA, CDR2 FQGNSA. CDR3 nucleotides: TGTGCCAGCAGCCTTCGAGGGGGGGCGGGAGAGACCCAGTACTTC. Its translation: CASSLRGGAGETQYF. The entire variable domain, with the rest obtained from reference TRBV7-2 and TRBJ2-5, is as follows: GAGVSQSPSNKVTEKGKDVELRCDPISGHTALYWYRQSLGQGLEFLIYFQGNSAPDKSGLPSDRFSAERTGGSVSTLTIQRTQQEDSAVYLCASSLRGGAGETQYFGPGTRLLVL.

The chain is built from TRBV7-2 and TRBJ1-5; D is undetermined. V was trimmed by 1 base and J by 4 bases, leaving 11 bases between them. In germline, CDR1 is SGHTA, CDR2 FQGNSA. This CDR3 is 15 amino acids long. The CDR3 loop reads CASSLVVGSNQPQHF. CDR3 DNA sequence: TGTGCCAGCAGCTTAGTGGTCGGGTCAAATCAGCCCCAGCATTTT.

The table lists this clonotype with many counts. V and J are TRBV12-3 or TRBV12-4 and TRBJ1-5; D gene unclear. V dropped 2 bases and J dropped 4 bases, with 9 bases sitting between them. This CDR3 has 14 residues. The CDR3 DNA is TGTGCCAGCAGTTTAATGGACGTTAATCAGCCCCAGCATTTT. Protein: CASSLMDVNQPQHF.